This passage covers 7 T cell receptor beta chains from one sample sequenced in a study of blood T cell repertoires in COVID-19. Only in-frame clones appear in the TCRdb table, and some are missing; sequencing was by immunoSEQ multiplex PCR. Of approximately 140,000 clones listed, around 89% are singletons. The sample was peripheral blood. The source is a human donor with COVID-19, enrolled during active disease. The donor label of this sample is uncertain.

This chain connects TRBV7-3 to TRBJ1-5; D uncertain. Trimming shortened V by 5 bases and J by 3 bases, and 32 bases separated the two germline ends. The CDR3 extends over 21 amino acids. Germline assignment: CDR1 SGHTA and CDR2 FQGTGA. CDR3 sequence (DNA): TGTGCCAGCAGCCCGCCTCGGAGGATGCCCGGGAAGTGGGGAAACAATCAGCCCCAGCATTTT. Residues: CASSPPRRMPGKWGNNQPQHF.

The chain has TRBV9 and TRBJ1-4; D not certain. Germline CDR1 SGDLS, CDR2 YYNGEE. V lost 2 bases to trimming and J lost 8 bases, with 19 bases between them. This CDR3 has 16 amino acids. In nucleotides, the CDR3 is TGTGCCAGCAGCGTCGCCTCGAAGTTTGGTAGCGAAAAACTGTTTTTT. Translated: CASSVASKFGSEKLFF.

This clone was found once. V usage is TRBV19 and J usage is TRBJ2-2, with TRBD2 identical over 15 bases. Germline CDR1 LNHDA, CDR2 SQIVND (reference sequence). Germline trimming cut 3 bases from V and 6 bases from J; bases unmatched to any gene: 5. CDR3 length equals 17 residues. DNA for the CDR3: TGTGCCAGTAGTATTCTGGGACTAGCGGGAGGATCCGGGGAGCTGTTTTTT. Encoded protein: CASSILGLAGGSGELFF.

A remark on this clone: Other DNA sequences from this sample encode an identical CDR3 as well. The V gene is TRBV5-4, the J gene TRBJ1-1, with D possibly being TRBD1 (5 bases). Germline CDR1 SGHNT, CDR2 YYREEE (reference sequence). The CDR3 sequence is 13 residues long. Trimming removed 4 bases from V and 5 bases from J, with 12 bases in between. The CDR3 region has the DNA TGTGCCAGCAGCCTTCGGGGGGGGACTGAAGCTTTCTTT. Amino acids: CASSLRGGTEAFF.

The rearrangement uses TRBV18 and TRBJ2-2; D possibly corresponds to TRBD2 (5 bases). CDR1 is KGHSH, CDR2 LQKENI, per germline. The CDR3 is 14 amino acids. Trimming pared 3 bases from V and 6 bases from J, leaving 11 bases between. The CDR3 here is CASSPAGGSGELFF. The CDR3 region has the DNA TGTGCCAGCTCACCCGCAGGAGGATCCGGGGAGCTGTTTTTT.

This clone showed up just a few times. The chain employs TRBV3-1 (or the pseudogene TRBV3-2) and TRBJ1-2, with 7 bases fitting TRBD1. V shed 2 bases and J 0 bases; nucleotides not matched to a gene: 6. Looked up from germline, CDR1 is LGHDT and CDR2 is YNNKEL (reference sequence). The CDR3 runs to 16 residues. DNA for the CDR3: TGTGCCAGCAGCCAACTCCCCGACAGGGCTAACTATGGCTACACCTTC. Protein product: CASSQLPDRANYGYTF.

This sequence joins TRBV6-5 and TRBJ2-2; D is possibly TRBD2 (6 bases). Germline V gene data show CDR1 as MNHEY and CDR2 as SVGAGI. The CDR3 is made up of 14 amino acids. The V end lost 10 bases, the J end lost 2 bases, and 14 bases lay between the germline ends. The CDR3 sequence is CATAPGVNTGELFF. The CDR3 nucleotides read TGTGCCACAGCGCCGGGGGTTAACACCGGGGAGCTGTTTTTT.